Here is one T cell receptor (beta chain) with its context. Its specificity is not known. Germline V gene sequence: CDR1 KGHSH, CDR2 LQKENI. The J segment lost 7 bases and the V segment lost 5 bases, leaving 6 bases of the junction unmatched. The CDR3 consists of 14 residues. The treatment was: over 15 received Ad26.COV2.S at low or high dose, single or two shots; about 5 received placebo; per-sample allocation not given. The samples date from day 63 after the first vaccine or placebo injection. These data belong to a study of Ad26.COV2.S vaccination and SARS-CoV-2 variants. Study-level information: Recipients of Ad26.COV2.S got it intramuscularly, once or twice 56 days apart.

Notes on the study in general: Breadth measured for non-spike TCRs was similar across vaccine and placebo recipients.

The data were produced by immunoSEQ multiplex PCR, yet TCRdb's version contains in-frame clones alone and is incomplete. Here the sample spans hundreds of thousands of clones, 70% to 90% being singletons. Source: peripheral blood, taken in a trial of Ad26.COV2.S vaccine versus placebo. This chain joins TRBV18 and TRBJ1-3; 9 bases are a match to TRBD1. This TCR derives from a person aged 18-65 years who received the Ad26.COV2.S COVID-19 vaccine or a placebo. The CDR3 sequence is CASSRGQGSNTIYF. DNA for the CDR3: TGTGCCAGCTCAAGGGGACAGGGCTCGAACACCATATATTTT.